Shown below are 25 T cell receptor beta chains from a single sample sequenced in a study of vaccination effects on CD4 cells after COVID-19. No cognate antigen is known for these TCRs. With 9 to 11 days of culture completed, CD4+ T cells were isolated. Sequencing was performed with immunoSEQ multiplex PCR; in TCRdb, only in-frame clones are kept and a portion is missing. The sample yields tens of thousands of clones, more than 60% seen once. Here the sequenced sample was CD4+ T cells from PBMCs cultured without peptide, taken before COVID-19 vaccination. Receptors originate from a human donor who had a prior SARS-CoV-2 infection.

The chain has TRBV19 and TRBJ2-1; a possible D gene is TRBD2 (5 bases). V lost 9 bases and J 7 bases, leaving 16 bases between the germline ends. The germline V gene has CDR1 LNHDA and CDR2 SQIVND (reference sequence). The CDR3 is made up of 13 amino acids. DNA for the CDR3: TGTGCCAGCGGGGAGACGTCCGAAAATGAGCAGTTCTTC. Encoded protein: CASGETSENEQFF.

The chain is built from TRBV30 and TRBJ2-5, with 12 positions matching TRBD2. Trimming removed 1 base from V and 7 bases from J; junction bases left unmatched: 7. This CDR3 region has 15 residues. Germline CDR1 and CDR2: GTSNPN and SVGIG (reference sequence). CDR3 in DNA: TGTGCCTGGAGTGCTAGCGGGGGGGCCGAGGGGACCCAGTACTTC. This gives the protein CAWSASGGAEGTQYF.

The chain couples TRBV5-1 to TRBJ1-6; no clear D. CDR1 is SGHRS, CDR2 YFSETQ, per germline. The CDR3 loop spans 16 amino acids. V was clipped by 0 bases and J by 4 bases, with 11 bases between them. CDR3 sequence: CASSLDAMGYNSPLHF. The DNA for the CDR3 is TGCGCCAGCAGCTTGGACGCCATGGGATATAATTCACCCCTCCACTTT.

The V gene is TRBV7-2, the J gene TRBJ1-5; D perhaps matches TRBD1 (6 bases). CDR1 and CDR2 (germline): SGHTA, FQGNSA. V lost 2 bases and J 6 bases, leaving 20 bases between the germline ends. The CDR3 runs 17 residues. The CDR3 reads CASSLNAGGSFSQPQHF. Here the CDR3 DNA reads TGTGCCAGCAGCTTAAACGCCGGGGGCTCTTTCTCTCAGCCCCAGCATTTT.

The chain's CDR3 is CASSLAGVSHEQFF. The CDR3 DNA follows: TGTGCCAGCAGCTTAGCGGGAGTCAGCCATGAGCAGTTCTTC. The rearrangement links TRBV7-2 to TRBJ2-1, with a weak D call TRBD2 (5 bases). V was shortened by 0 bases and J by 8 bases, with 11 bases between the two germline ends. The CDR3 sequence is 14 residues long. Germline CDR1 reads SGHTA; CDR2 reads FQGNSA. The full variable domain, its missing parts supplied by reference TRBV7-2 and TRBJ2-1, is GAGVSQSPSNKVTEKGKDVELRCDPISGHTALYWYRQSLGQGLEFLIYFQGNSAPDKSGLPSDRFSAERTGGSVSTLTIQRTQQEDSAVYLCASSLAGVSHEQFFGPGTRLTVL.

Regarding this clone: Distinct nucleotide sequences in the sample also encode this CDR3. V and J are TRBV7-2 and TRBJ1-1; the D gene is possibly TRBD1 (5 bases). V was trimmed by 3 bases and J by 3 bases, leaving 11 bases between them. The CDR3 covers 14 residues. The V gene's germline CDR1 is SGHTA and CDR2 FQGNSA. In DNA, the CDR3 is TGTGCCAGCAGCTTTCAGGGAGGGGACACTGAAGCTTTCTTT. This sequence encodes CASSFQGGDTEAFF.

CDR3 DNA sequence: TGTGCCAGTATGGGGGAGGGCGAGCAGTACTTC. Amino acids: CASMGEGEQYF. J is TRBJ2-7 and V is TRBV19; 7 bases line up with TRBD2. Trimming at V came to 7 bases and at J to 6 bases, leaving 3 bases not matched to a gene. Per the germline V gene, CDR1 is LNHDA and CDR2 is SQIVND (reference sequence). There are 11 residues in the CDR3.

Only a few counts were recorded for this clone. The rearrangement joins TRBV6-5 to TRBJ1-6; 7 bases fit TRBD1. Trimming took 8 bases from V and 9 from J; bases not matched to a gene: 10. Germline CDR1 MNHEY, CDR2 SVGAGI. The CDR3 covers 14 residues. The CDR3 nucleotides are TGTGCCAGCGGTCAGGGGGACCTTGGTTCACCCCTCCACTTT. The encoded protein is CASGQGDLGSPLHF.

This sequence joins TRBV19 and TRBJ2-3, with D possibly TRBD2 on 6 matching bases. CDR3 length: 15 amino acids. V gave up 1 base and J gave up 1 base, with 9 bases separating them. CDR1 and CDR2 (germline): LNHDA, SQIVND (reference sequence). The DNA for the CDR3 is TGTGCCAGTAGTATAGCCGGGGAGGGCACAGATACGCAGTATTTT. Encoded protein: CASSIAGEGTDTQYF.

The gene calls are TRBV2 and TRBJ1-2; perhaps TRBD1 as D (6 bases). The CDR3 sequence is 15 residues long. Trimming pared 6 bases from V and 4 bases from J, leaving 18 bases between. Germline CDR1 is SNHLY and CDR2 is FYNNEI. For the CDR3, the DNA is TGTGCCAGCAGCGGGGACATCGCCCCGAGCTATGGCTACACCTTC. This gives the protein CASSGDIAPSYGYTF.

V and J are TRBV20-1 and TRBJ1-6; D gene ambiguous. CDR3 size: 14 residues. Germline CDR1 reads DFQATT; CDR2 reads SNEGSKA (reference sequence). The ends were cut back, 3 bases at V and 8 bases at J, with 14 bases in the middle. The CDR3 nucleotides read TGCAGTGCTAGTGGGCCCCAGCAGGATTCACCCCTCCACTTT. This encodes CSASGPQQDSPLHF.

The chain links TRBV13 to TRBJ2-5, with a possible D match to TRBD2 (5 bases). Looked up from germline, CDR1 is PRHDT and CDR2 is FYEKMQ (reference sequence). The CDR3 covers 17 residues. Between the trimmed V and J ends, which lost 2 bases and 2 bases, there was a span of 18 bases. Written as DNA, the CDR3 is TGTGCCAGCAGCTTAAAATTAGCCGGGGTAAAACAAGAGACCCAGTACTTC. As protein: CASSLKLAGVKQETQYF. Supplemented by reference TRBV13 and TRBJ2-5, the full variable domain reads AAGVIQSPRHLIKEKRETATLKCYPIPRHDTVYWYQQGPGQDPQFLISFYEKMQSDKGSIPDRFSAQQFSDYHSELNMSSLELGDSALYFCASSLKLAGVKQETQYFGPGTRLLVL.

The V call is TRBV6-2 or TRBV6-3, the J call TRBJ2-1, with 12 bases that match TRBD2. V lost 6 bases and J lost 9; bases outside the gene matches: 6. The CDR3 length is 14 residues. The germline gives CDR1 MNHEY, CDR2 SVGEGT. Here the CDR3 DNA reads TGTGCCAGCAGCCAGACTAGCGGGAGCGGTGAGCAGTTCTTC. Amino acid sequence: CASSQTSGSGEQFF.

This chain links TRBV18 with TRBJ1-1; D might be TRBD1 (6 bases). The CDR3 spans 15 residues. Germline CDR1 and CDR2: KGHSH and LQKENI. The V gene lost 1 base and the J gene lost 0 bases, with 9 bases spanning the gap. The CDR3 bases are TGTGCCAGCTCACCACGACAGGACGTGAACACTGAAGCTTTCTTT. Its protein product is CASSPRQDVNTEAFF.

CDR3 sequence (DNA): TGTGCCAGCAGCTCCAGGGGGGGGTCTCAGCAGTTCTTC. Its translation is CASSSRGGSQQFF. The V call is TRBV7-2, the J call TRBJ2-1; TRBD1 or TRBD2 may be the D gene (7 bases each). CDR3 length: 13 amino acids. The germline CDR1 and CDR2 sequences are SGHTA and FQGNSA. With 4 bases removed from V and 11 bases from J, the gap between germline ends came to 15 bases.

The chain links TRBV5-1 to TRBJ2-2; TRBD2 agrees at 10 bases. The CDR3 spans 13 residues. With 4 bases clipped from V and 8 bases from J, the junction kept 2 bases outside the gene matches. Germline V lookup: CDR1 SGHRS, CDR2 YFSETQ. The CDR3 here is CASSTGLAGELFF. DNA of the CDR3: TGCGCCAGCAGCACGGGACTAGCGGGGGAGCTGTTTTTT.

Concerning this clone: This CDR3 is also generated by other DNA sequences in the sample. The rearrangement uses TRBV2 and TRBJ2-7, with 8 bases aligning to TRBD1. Trimming removed 4 bases from V and 2 bases from J; junction bases left unmatched: 4. From germline, CDR1 is SNHLY and CDR2 FYNNEI. This CDR3 comprises 14 residues. The CDR3 coding sequence is TGTGCCAGCAGTGGGACAGGGAGGCCCTACGAGCAGTACTTC. Translating it yields CASSGTGRPYEQYF.

This chain links TRBV14 with TRBJ2-7, with a possible D match to TRBD2 (6 bases). V dropped 2 bases and J dropped 0 bases, with 8 bases sitting between them. CDR1 and CDR2 (germline): SGHDN, FVKESK. This CDR3 has 14 residues. CDR3 DNA: TGTGCCAGCAGCCAATTCGGGGGCTCCTACGAGCAGTACTTC. It translates to CASSQFGGSYEQYF.

This chain links TRBV5-1 with TRBJ2-7; a weak D match, TRBD1 (6 bases). The CDR3 consists of 13 residues. With 5 bases removed from V and 5 bases from J, the gap between germline ends came to 14 bases. Germline V CDR1 and CDR2: SGHRS, YFSETQ. CDR3 bases: TGCGCCAGCAGTCAAGACAGGCTGAACGAGCAGTACTTC. It codes for CASSQDRLNEQYF.

This clone was found a few times. The DNA of the CDR3 is TGTGCTAGTGTAAGGGACAGTGGTTATGGCTACACCTTC. Amino acid sequence: CASVRDSGYGYTF. This chain uses TRBV12-5 with TRBJ1-2; 7 bases line up with TRBD1. The CDR3 runs to 13 residues. Trimming cost V 7 bases and J 5 bases; bases outside gene matches: 7. CDR1 is LGHNT, CDR2 FRNRAP, per germline.

This clone has just one count. The chain uses TRBV7-2 and TRBJ2-5, with 9 bases aligning to TRBD2. In germline, CDR1 is SGHTA, CDR2 FQGNSA. The CDR3 consists of 19 residues. J lost 0 bases, V lost 1 base, and 12 bases had no gene match. Written as DNA, the CDR3 is TGTGCCAGCAGCTTAGGTATTAGCGGGGGCCAGTTGTACCAAGAGACCCAGTACTTC. Its translation: CASSLGISGGQLYQETQYF.

This clone was observed a handful of times. This sequence joins TRBV4-1 and TRBJ1-2, with D uncertain. V was pared by 4 bases and J by 4 bases, with 13 bases between. CDR3 length equals 14 residues. CDR1 and CDR2 from the germline V gene are MGHRA and YSYEKL. CDR3 region: CASSPVRWPYGYTF. In DNA form, the CDR3 reads TGCGCCAGCAGCCCTGTTCGTTGGCCCTATGGCTACACCTTC.

The chain links TRBV5-1 to TRBJ2-1, with TRBD2 as a possible D gene (5 bases). The V end was cut by 0 bases, the J end by 4 bases, with 11 bases between. This CDR3 is built from 15 residues. The germline gives CDR1 SGHRS, CDR2 YFSETQ. Written as DNA, the CDR3 is TGCGCCAGCAGCTTGGCCCCGACTACATACAATGAGCAGTTCTTC. This encodes CASSLAPTTYNEQFF.

This clone came up a few times. The V gene is TRBV28, the J gene TRBJ2-7; D uncertain. The germline V and J ends were trimmed by 3 bases and 3 bases, with 3 bases remaining between them. The CDR3 covers 11 residues. Germline lookup yields CDR1 MDHEN and CDR2 SYDVKM. The chain's CDR3 is CASSFGYEQYF. Written as DNA, the CDR3 is TGTGCCAGCAGTTTTGGCTACGAGCAGTACTTC.

The chain links TRBV5-3 to TRBJ2-1; TRBD2 agrees at 8 bases. TRBV5-3 has ORF status, its function being uncertain. There are 13 residues in the CDR3. V was clipped by 10 bases and J by 7 bases; unmatched bases: 10. The CDR3 sequence is CAPGGGWGNEQFF. Written as DNA, the CDR3 is TGTGCCCCGGGGGGGGGATGGGGGAATGAGCAGTTCTTC.